This T cell receptor (beta chain) is drawn from a study of human T cells and chemical hapten exposure. Stated time point: patch test 1, 2 weeks after DPC sensitization. The treatment denotes: therapeutic diphenylcyclopropenone sensitization with weekly scalp DPC. The CDR3 runs 14 residues. CDR1 is SGDLS, CDR2 YYNGEE, per germline. The germline V and J ends were trimmed by 0 bases and 4 bases, with 10 bases remaining between them. Each CDR3 protein gets one entry after TCRdb re-called the RACE reads with MiXCR. Of about 380,000 distinct CDR3 sequences detected, 4.8% appear once; the ten largest clones hold around 2%.

The sample consisted of whole blood, taken in connection with sensitization to the hapten diphenylcyclopropenone (DPC). The gene calls are TRBV9 and TRBJ1-1, with D uncertain. This receptor was taken from a woman between 45 and 65 years old with alopecia areata. Some clones in this sample may be carry-over from other donors' samples. CDR3 in DNA: TGTGCCAGCAGCGTAGGGCGCGAGGGCACTGAAGCTTTCTTT. Its protein is CASSVGREGTEAFF.